This record looks at one TCR beta chain sequence and its context. No antigen is known for it. Germline lookup yields CDR1 ENHRY and CDR2 SYGVKD. CDR3 length: 15 amino acids. V shed 0 bases and J shed 7 bases, with 12 bases lying between them. This specimen belongs to a study of shared clonotypes between healthy human individuals. Study findings and constraints: Large depth notwithstanding, sorted-subset sequencing proved incomplete by rarefaction.

Profiling relied on immunoSEQ multiplex PCR, and the TCRdb table lists in-frame clones only, not all of them. Among a few million clones listed, 85% to 95% were seen once. None of the donors, who were healthy HIV-negative adults, had recently had acute infections or vaccinations. All of the donors resided in Nashville, Tennessee, and each was a Caucasian adult. The receptor was isolated from a man younger than 35 in good health. Some clones in this sample may be carry-over from other donors' samples. Material for sequencing was naive CD4+ T cells from PBMCs. The subset was: CD45RA+ positively selected. The chain links TRBV10-3 to TRBJ1-4; no definite D call. CDR3 in DNA: TGTGCCATCAGTGAGTCGGGCAGCCAAGGTGAAAAACTGTTTTTT. Translation gives CAISESGSQGEKLFF.